This TCR beta chain was sequenced during a study of T cell changes during pregnancy in multiple sclerosis. The CDR3 is made up of 13 amino acids. Trimming removed 4 bases from V and 4 bases from J, with 8 bases in between. CDR1 MNHNS and CDR2 SASEGT come from the germline V gene. Clones were sequenced by immunoSEQ multiplex PCR, and TCRdb holds only the in-frame ones, with some missing. The table has more than 90,000 clones, 91% seen once. This receptor was identified in a female donor with multiple sclerosis, enrolled in a pregnancy study. This rearrangement joins TRBV6-1 to TRBJ1-5, with D hard to call. The sequencing here drew on peripheral blood, taken in the second trimester of pregnancy. This chain's CDR3 is CASSAQLNQPQHF. CDR3 sequence (DNA): TGTGCCAGCAGTGCTCAGTTAAATCAGCCCCAGCATTTT.